This T cell receptor beta chain was identified in a study of T-cell memory formation after mild COVID-19. Germline V CDR1 and CDR2: SGHRS, YFSETQ. V was cut by 4 bases and J by 1 base, with 11 bases left in between. This CDR3 has 14 residues. Via MiXCR, TCRdb re-called the 5' RACE reads, giving one row per CDR3 protein. In the table there are just under 350,000 distinct CDR3 sequences, 10% to 15% of which are singletons. A few counts support this clonotype. Sequenced material: PBMCs or a T cell subset sorted from them (not recorded which). This receptor was identified in a man aged 18 to 35 who had mild COVID-19 (a few samples of this study predate the infection). Cell type and time point are not known. The chain employs TRBV5-1 and TRBJ1-1; no reliable D call. The CDR3 loop is CASSPVIGNTEAFF. The CDR3 bases are TGCGCCAGCAGCCCGGTTATAGGGAACACTGAAGCTTTCTTT.